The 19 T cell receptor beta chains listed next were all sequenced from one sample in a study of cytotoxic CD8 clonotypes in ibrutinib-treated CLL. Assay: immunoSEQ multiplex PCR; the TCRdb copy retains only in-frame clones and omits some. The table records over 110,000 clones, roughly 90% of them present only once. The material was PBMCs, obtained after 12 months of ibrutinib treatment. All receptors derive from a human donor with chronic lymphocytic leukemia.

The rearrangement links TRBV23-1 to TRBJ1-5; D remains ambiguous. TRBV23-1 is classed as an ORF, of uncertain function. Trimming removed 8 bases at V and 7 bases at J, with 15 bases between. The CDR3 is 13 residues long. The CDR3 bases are TGCGCCAGCGACGGAAGGGAACGACAGCCCCAGCATTTT. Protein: CASDGRERQPQHF.

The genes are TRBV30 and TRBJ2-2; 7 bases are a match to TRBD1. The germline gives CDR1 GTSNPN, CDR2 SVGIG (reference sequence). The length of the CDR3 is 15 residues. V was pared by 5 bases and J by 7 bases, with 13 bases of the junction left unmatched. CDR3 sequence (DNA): TGTGCCTGGCGGCCGACAGGGAAGAAGAACGGGGAGCTGTTTTTT. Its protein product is CAWRPTGKKNGELFF.

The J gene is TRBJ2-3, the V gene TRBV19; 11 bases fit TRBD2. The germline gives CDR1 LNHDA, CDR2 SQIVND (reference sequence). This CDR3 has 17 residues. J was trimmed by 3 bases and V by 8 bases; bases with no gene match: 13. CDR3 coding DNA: TGTGCCAGTGATGAGGGGCAGGGGACTAGCGGAACAGATACGCAGTATTTT. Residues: CASDEGQGTSGTDTQYF. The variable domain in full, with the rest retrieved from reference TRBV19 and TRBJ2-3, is DGGITQSPKYLFRKEGQNVTLSCEQNLNHDAMYWYRQDPGQGLRLIYYSQIVNDFQKGDIAEGYSVSREKKESFPLTVTSAQKNPTAFYLCASDEGQGTSGTDTQYFGPGTRLTVL.

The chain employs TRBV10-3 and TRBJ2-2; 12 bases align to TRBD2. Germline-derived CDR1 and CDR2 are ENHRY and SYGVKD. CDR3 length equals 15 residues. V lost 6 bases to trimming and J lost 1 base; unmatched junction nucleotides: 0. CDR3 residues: CAIRLAGGNTGELFF. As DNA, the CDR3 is TGTGCCATCAGACTAGCGGGAGGGAACACCGGGGAGCTGTTTTTT.

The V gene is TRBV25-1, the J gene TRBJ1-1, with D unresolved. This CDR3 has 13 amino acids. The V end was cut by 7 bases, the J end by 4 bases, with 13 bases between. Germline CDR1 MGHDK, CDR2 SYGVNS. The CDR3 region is CASKDGRGTEAFF. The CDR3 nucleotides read TGTGCCAGCAAGGACGGACGCGGCACTGAAGCTTTCTTT.

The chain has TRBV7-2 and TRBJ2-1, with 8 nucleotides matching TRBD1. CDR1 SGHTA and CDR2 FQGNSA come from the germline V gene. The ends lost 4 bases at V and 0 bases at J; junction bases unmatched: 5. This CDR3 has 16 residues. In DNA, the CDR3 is TGTGCCAGCAGCTCCTTCAGGGGGCACTCCTACAATGAGCAGTTCTTC. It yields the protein CASSSFRGHSYNEQFF. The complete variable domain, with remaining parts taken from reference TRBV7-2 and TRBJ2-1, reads GAGVSQSPSNKVTEKGKDVELRCDPISGHTALYWYRQSLGQGLEFLIYFQGNSAPDKSGLPSDRFSAERTGGSVSTLTIQRTQQEDSAVYLCASSSFRGHSYNEQFFGPGTRLTVL.

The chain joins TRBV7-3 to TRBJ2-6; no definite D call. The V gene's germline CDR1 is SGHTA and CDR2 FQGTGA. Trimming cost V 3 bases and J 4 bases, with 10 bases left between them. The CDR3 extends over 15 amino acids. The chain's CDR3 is CASSFGQSGANVLTF. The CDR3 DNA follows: TGTGCCAGCAGCTTTGGGCAGTCCGGGGCCAACGTCCTGACTTTC. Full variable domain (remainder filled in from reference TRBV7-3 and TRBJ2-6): GAGVSQTPSNKVTEKGKYVELRCDPISGHTALYWYRQSLGQGPEFLIYFQGTGAADDSGLPNDRFFAVRPEGSVSTLKIQRTERGDSAVYLCASSFGQSGANVLTFGAGSRLTVL.

The CDR3 sequence is CASSGTPLGEQYF. DNA for the CDR3: TGTGCCAGCAGCGGGACTCCTCTTGGGGAGCAGTACTTC. This chain links TRBV9 with TRBJ2-7; possible D gene TRBD2, 5 bases. Deletions cut 3 bases from V and 7 bases from J, with 14 bases between. The CDR3 contains 13 residues. From germline, CDR1 is SGDLS and CDR2 YYNGEE.

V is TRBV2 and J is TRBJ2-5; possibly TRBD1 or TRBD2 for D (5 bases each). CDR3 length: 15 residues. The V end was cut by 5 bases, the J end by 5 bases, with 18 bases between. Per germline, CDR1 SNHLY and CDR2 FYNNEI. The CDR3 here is CASSRGSGSSETQYF. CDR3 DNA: TGTGCCAGCAGTCGGGGCTCAGGTTCCTCGGAGACCCAGTACTTC.

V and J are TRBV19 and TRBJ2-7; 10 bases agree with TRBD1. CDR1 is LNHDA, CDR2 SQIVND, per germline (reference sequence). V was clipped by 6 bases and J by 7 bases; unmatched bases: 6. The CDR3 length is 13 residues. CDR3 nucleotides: TGTGCCAGTAGCATGGGACAGGGGAGGGAGCAGTACTTC. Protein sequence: CASSMGQGREQYF.

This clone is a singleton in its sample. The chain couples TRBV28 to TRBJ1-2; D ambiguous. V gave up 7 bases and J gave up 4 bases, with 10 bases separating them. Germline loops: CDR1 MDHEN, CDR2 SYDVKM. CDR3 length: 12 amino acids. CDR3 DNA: TGTGCCAGCACCCGTCGAACCTATGGCTACACCTTC. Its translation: CASTRRTYGYTF.

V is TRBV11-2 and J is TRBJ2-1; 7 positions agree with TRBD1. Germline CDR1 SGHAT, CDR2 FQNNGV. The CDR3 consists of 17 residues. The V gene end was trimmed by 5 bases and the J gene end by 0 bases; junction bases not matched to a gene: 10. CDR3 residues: CASSPVAQGVSYNEQFF. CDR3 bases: TGTGCCAGCAGCCCCGTAGCTCAGGGGGTCTCCTACAATGAGCAGTTCTTC.

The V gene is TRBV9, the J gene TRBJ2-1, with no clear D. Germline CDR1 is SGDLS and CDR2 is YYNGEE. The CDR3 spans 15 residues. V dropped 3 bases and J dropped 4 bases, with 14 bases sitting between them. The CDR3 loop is CASSDERAPYNEQFF. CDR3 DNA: TGTGCCAGCAGCGACGAAAGGGCCCCTTACAATGAGCAGTTCTTC.

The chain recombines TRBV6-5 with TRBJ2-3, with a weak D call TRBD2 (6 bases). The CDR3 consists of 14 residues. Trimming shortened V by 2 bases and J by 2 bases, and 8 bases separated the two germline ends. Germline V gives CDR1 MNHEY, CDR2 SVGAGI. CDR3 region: CASSYGGSTDTQYF. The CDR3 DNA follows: TGTGCCAGCAGTTACGGGGGGTCCACAGATACGCAGTATTTT.

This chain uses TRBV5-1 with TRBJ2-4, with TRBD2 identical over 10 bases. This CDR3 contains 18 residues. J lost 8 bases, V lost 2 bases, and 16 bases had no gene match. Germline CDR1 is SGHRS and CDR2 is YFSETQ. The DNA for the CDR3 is TGCGCCAGCAGCTTTAATGACTGGACTAGCGGCACGACCCACATTCAGTACTTC. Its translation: CASSFNDWTSGTTHIQYF.

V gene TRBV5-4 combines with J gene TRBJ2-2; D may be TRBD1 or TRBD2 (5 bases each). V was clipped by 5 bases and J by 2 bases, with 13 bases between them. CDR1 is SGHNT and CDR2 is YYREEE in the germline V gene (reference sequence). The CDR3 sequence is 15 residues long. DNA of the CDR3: TGTGCCAGCAGTAGTGGGGCGGGTAACACCGGGGAGCTGTTTTTT. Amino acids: CASSSGAGNTGELFF.

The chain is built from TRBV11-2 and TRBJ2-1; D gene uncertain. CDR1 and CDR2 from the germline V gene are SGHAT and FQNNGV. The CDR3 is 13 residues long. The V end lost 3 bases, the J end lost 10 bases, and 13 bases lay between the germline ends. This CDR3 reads CASSFTLLSEQFF. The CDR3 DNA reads TGTGCCAGCAGCTTTACTCTGCTATCGGAGCAGTTCTTC.

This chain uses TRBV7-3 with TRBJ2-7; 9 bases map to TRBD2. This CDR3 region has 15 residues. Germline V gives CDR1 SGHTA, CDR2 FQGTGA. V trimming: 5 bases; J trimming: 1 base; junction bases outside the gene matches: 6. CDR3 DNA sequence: TGTGCCAGCAGCCCGATCAGCGGGGGGTCCTACGAGCAGTACTTC. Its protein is CASSPISGGSYEQYF.

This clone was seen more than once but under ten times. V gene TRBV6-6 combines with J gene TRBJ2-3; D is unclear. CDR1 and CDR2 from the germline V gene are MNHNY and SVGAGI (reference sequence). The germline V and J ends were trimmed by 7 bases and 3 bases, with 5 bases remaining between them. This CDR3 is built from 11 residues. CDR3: CASTWTDTQYF. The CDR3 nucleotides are TGTGCCAGCACCTGGACAGATACGCAGTATTTT.